This is a list of T cell receptor beta chains from one sample in a study of control samples from healthy donors and cancer patients. Clones were read by immunoSEQ multiplex PCR, and TCRdb kept only the in-frame ones, dropping some. The repertoire holds roughly 450,000 clones, approximately 92% seen once, with 6% to 7% in the top ten. The sequencing sample was made of PBMCs. These TCRs come from a man aged 40-49 years with head and neck cancer. Both conserved end residues are trimmed from each CDR3.

TRBV3-1/TRBV3-2	TRBJ2-5	ASSLRQAGGSVGLGETQY
TRBV5-1	TRBJ2-5	ASRESQQETQY
TRBV20-1	TRBJ1-4	SAIDSEKLF
TRBV2	TRBJ2-2	ASRDRRTNTGELF
TRBV5-1	TRBJ1-5	ASRDPISNQPQH
TRBV7-9	TRBJ1-2	ASSADRVRGYT
TRBV9	TRBJ2-3	ASSLGRDTQY
TRBV27	TRBJ1-4	ASRPGTGVNEKLF
TRBV6-6	TRBJ1-3	AAGPGNTIY
TRBV3-1/TRBV3-2	TRBJ2-1	ASTQGQGGGEQF
TRBV19	TRBJ2-2	ASEPIEAPNTGELF
TRBV5-1	TRBJ1-1	ASSFGRQGNTEAF
TRBV7-2	TRBJ1-1	ASSLGLRPGATEAF
TRBV7-7	TRBJ1-4	ASNLGLSETV
TRBV6-2/TRBV6-3	TRBJ2-2	ASSRAWLRTGELF
TRBV18	TRBJ1-3	ASSPPNVPLVFSGNTIY
TRBV30	TRBJ1-1	AWRGTGGTPEAF
TRBV3-1/TRBV3-2	TRBJ1-5	ATGTRNQPQH
TRBV9	TRBJ2-5	ASSVVAGGPQETQY
TRBV7-2	TRBJ2-1	ASSPTRRDFYNEQF
TRBV29-1	TRBJ2-7	SVTLSYEQY
TRBV11-3	TRBJ1-6	ASSLRDRGVSSYNSPLH
TRBV10-3	TRBJ2-3	AISISTDTQY